Below are 26 T cell receptor beta chains sequenced from a single sample in a study of cytomegalovirus exposure and HLA in healthy donors (dated by TCRdb to about 2017). To prepare the library, the immunoSEQ multiplex PCR assay was applied. The multiplex PCR relied on a mix of 60 forward primers for TCR Vbeta segments and 13 reverse primers for TCR Jbeta segments. TCRdb provides this immuneACCESS table in a form limited to in-frame rearrangements. Some clones are lacking; in checked studies, under half of them reflect an unresolved V gene, and why the rest are absent is not known. The sample table holds 100,000 to 150,000 clones, of which 75% to 85% were seen once. The top ten constitute around 4% of the sample. Specimen: PBMCs. Receptor source: a man aged 40-49 years in good health and CMV-seronegative.

The chain recombines TRBV25-1 with TRBJ2-2; 10 bases line up with TRBD1. After removal of 1 base from V and 3 bases from J, the junction contained 8 bases not matched to a gene. CDR3 length: 18 amino acids. Germline V gives CDR1 MGHDK, CDR2 SYGVNS. In nucleotides, the CDR3 is TGTGCCAGCAGTGAATTGGGACAGGGGATGCGTCACACCGGGGAGCTGTTTTTT. As protein: CASSELGQGMRHTGELFF.

The chain uses TRBV5-5 and TRBJ1-5; 8 bases align to TRBD1. The CDR3 extends over 14 amino acids. The V gene's germline CDR1 is SGHKS and CDR2 YYEKEE (reference sequence). The ends lost 5 bases at V and 6 bases at J; junction bases unmatched: 7. CDR3 residues: CASSYDRGTQPQHF. Written as DNA, the CDR3 is TGTGCCAGCAGTTACGACAGGGGAACTCAGCCCCAGCATTTT.

The chain combines TRBV7-6 with TRBJ2-3; D perhaps matches TRBD2 (6 bases). The CDR3 loop spans 16 amino acids. The germline V gene encodes CDR1 SGHVS and CDR2 FNYEAQ. Trimming took 5 bases from V and 8 from J, leaving 23 bases between them. The CDR3 is CASSVSGTSSGSTQYF. The CDR3 DNA reads TGTGCCAGCAGCGTATCCGGGACTTCGTCGGGAAGTACGCAGTATTTT.

The V and J genes are TRBV5-8 and TRBJ2-5, with TRBD2 as a possible D gene (5 bases). With 2 bases removed from V and 10 bases from J, the gap between germline ends came to 12 bases. Germline values: CDR1 SGHTS, CDR2 YDEGEE. This CDR3 comprises 12 residues. The CDR3 here is CASSLFRGIQYF. The CDR3 DNA sequence: TGTGCCAGCAGCTTATTTCGGGGTATCCAGTACTTC.

In nucleotides, the CDR3 is TGTGCCAGCAGTCGGCGGGAGCTTACAGATACGCAGTATTTT. Its protein is CASSRRELTDTQYF. The chain combines TRBV6-5 with TRBJ2-3, with TRBD2 matching over 7 bases. Germline assignment: CDR1 MNHEY and CDR2 SVGAGI. J was trimmed by 3 bases and V by 5 bases; bases with no gene match: 5. The CDR3 extends over 14 amino acids.

The chain employs TRBV2 and TRBJ2-1; no definite D call. Germline lookup yields CDR1 SNHLY and CDR2 FYNNEI. This CDR3 region has 13 residues. V was shortened by 5 bases and J by 4 bases, with 9 bases between the two germline ends. The CDR3 spells CASSRNRYNEQFF. In nucleotides, the CDR3 is TGTGCCAGCAGTAGAAACAGATACAATGAGCAGTTCTTC.

The chain employs TRBV7-3 and TRBJ1-3; D uncertain. The germline CDR1 and CDR2 sequences are SGHTA and FQGTGA. With 4 bases removed from V and 9 bases from J, the gap between germline ends came to 16 bases. This CDR3 is 14 amino acids long. CDR3 loop: CASSSRAGVGTIYF. In DNA form, the CDR3 reads TGTGCCAGCAGCTCAAGGGCGGGTGTCGGCACCATATATTTT. Complete variable domain (other parts from reference TRBV7-3 and TRBJ1-3): GAGVSQTPSNKVTEKGKYVELRCDPISGHTALYWYRQSLGQGPEFLIYFQGTGAADDSGLPNDRFFAVRPEGSVSTLKIQRTERGDSAVYLCASSSRAGVGTIYFGEGSWLTVV.

The chain links TRBV29-1 to TRBJ1-1, with D perhaps matching TRBD1 (6 bases). V dropped 6 bases and J dropped 5 bases, with 19 bases sitting between them. CDR1 and CDR2 from the germline V gene are SQVTM and ANQGSEA. The length of the CDR3 is 14 residues. CDR3 loop: CSVGDNLSGTEAFF. DNA for the CDR3: TGCAGCGTGGGGGACAACCTCTCGGGGACTGAAGCTTTCTTT.

This sequence joins TRBV4-3 and TRBJ2-3; 12 bases line up with TRBD2. Per germline, CDR1 LGHNA and CDR2 YSLEER. The junction had 8 bases not matched to a gene; V was cut back by 5 bases and J by 2 bases. The CDR3 sequence is 17 residues long. The CDR3 DNA reads as TGCGCCAGCAGCTCCCGACTAGCGGGGGCCCCCACAGATACGCAGTATTTT. It specifies CASSSRLAGAPTDTQYF.

The V and J genes are TRBV7-2 and TRBJ1-4; D possibly corresponds to TRBD1 (6 bases). Trimming took off 3 bases at V and 8 bases at J, with 16 bases between the two ends. Per germline, CDR1 SGHTA and CDR2 FQGNSA. There are 15 residues in the CDR3. CDR3 sequence: CASSLNREWGEKLFF. Here the CDR3 DNA reads TGTGCCAGCAGCTTGAACAGGGAGTGGGGGGAAAAACTGTTTTTT.

This clone occurred a few times. This chain links TRBV19 with TRBJ2-3; D gene ambiguous. CDR3 length: 16 residues. The germline CDR1 and CDR2 sequences are LNHDA and SQIVND (reference sequence). V lost 2 bases to trimming and J lost 5 bases, with 17 bases between them. The CDR3 spells CASSIMTRGAGDTQYF. CDR3 sequence (DNA): TGTGCCAGTAGTATAATGACTCGAGGTGCCGGAGATACGCAGTATTTT. The full variable domain, its missing parts supplied by reference TRBV19 and TRBJ2-3, is DGGITQSPKYLFRKEGQNVTLSCEQNLNHDAMYWYRQDPGQGLRLIYYSQIVNDFQKGDIAEGYSVSREKKESFPLTVTSAQKNPTAFYLCASSIMTRGAGDTQYFGPGTRLTVL.

V usage is TRBV4-1 and J usage is TRBJ1-2; 8 nucleotides match TRBD1. The CDR3 consists of 17 residues. CDR1 and CDR2 (germline): MGHRA, YSYEKL. Trimming removed 0 bases from V and 8 bases from J; junction bases left unmatched: 14. CDR3 in amino acids: CASSQEVRTGNRLGYTF. The DNA for the CDR3 is TGCGCCAGCAGCCAAGAAGTGAGGACAGGGAATCGCCTCGGCTACACCTTC.

The chain recombines TRBV11-2 with TRBJ2-5, with D perhaps matching TRBD2 (7 bases). The CDR3 spans 15 residues. The V and J ends lost 0 bases and 4 bases respectively, with 12 bases between them. Germline V lookup: CDR1 SGHAT, CDR2 FQNNGV. CDR3 coding DNA: TGTGCCAGCAGCTTAGATTCGGGGGGCAGAGAGACCCAGTACTTC. Protein product: CASSLDSGGRETQYF.

The chain combines TRBV29-1 with TRBJ2-3; a weak D match, TRBD1 (6 bases). Trimming shortened V by 4 bases and J by 6 bases, and 26 bases separated the two germline ends. Germline assignment: CDR1 SQVTM and CDR2 ANQGSEA. This CDR3 comprises 17 residues. CDR3 in amino acids: CSVVSRVDRFYTDTQYF. The CDR3 bases are TGCAGCGTTGTATCCCGCGTCGACAGGTTTTACACGGATACGCAGTATTTT.

The chain recombines TRBV29-1 with TRBJ2-5; TRBD2 matches at 9 bases. The CDR3 has 14 amino acids. V was clipped by 7 bases and J by 5 bases; unmatched bases: 11. Germline V CDR1 and CDR2: SQVTM, ANQGSEA. CDR3 residues: CSAAPRGGAETQYF. The CDR3 DNA follows: TGCAGCGCTGCTCCGCGGGGGGGCGCGGAGACCCAGTACTTC.

This chain uses TRBV28 with TRBJ2-1; possibly TRBD2 for D (5 bases). Trimming took 7 bases from V and 6 from J, leaving 19 bases between them. This CDR3 has 15 residues. The V gene's germline CDR1 is MDHEN and CDR2 SYDVKM. CDR3 sequence reads: CASTQVGVGVNEQFF. DNA of the CDR3: TGTGCCAGCACCCAGGTGGGCGTGGGAGTCAATGAGCAGTTCTTC.

The rearrangement links TRBV9 to TRBJ2-2; no reliable D call. The CDR3 covers 14 residues. V was clipped by 0 bases and J by 3 bases, with 6 bases between them. Per the germline V gene, CDR1 is SGDLS and CDR2 is YYNGEE. Written as DNA, the CDR3 is TGTGCCAGCAGCGTAGCGAGCGACACCGGGGAGCTGTTTTTT. Translation gives CASSVASDTGELFF.

The rearrangement links TRBV19 to TRBJ1-5, with D tentatively TRBD1 (6 bases). Germline V gene sequence: CDR1 LNHDA, CDR2 SQIVND (reference sequence). V dropped 5 bases and J dropped 0 bases, with 14 bases sitting between them. The CDR3 extends over 16 amino acids. CDR3 nucleotide sequence: TGTGCCAGTAGTCCTCGGACAGCCTATAGCAATCAGCCCCAGCATTTT. Encoded protein: CASSPRTAYSNQPQHF.

This clone was seen more than once but under ten times. The chain links TRBV2 to TRBJ2-3, with D perhaps matching TRBD2 (6 bases). Germline V gene sequence: CDR1 SNHLY, CDR2 FYNNEI. With 7 bases removed from V and 6 bases from J, the gap between germline ends came to 17 bases. The CDR3 spans 14 residues. CDR3 nucleotides: TGTGCCAGCATGCAGCGGCGCGGGATCGATACGCAGTATTTT. It specifies CASMQRRGIDTQYF.

The chain joins TRBV9 to TRBJ1-2; 12 nucleotides align to TRBD1. This CDR3 is 21 amino acids long. Germline lookup yields CDR1 SGDLS and CDR2 YYNGEE. The V and J ends lost 3 bases and 1 base, in that order; junction bases with no gene match: 19. This CDR3 reads CASSAPAGQGAGGPFNYGYTF. For the CDR3, the DNA is TGTGCCAGCAGCGCGCCAGCGGGACAGGGGGCCGGCGGCCCATTTAACTATGGCTACACCTTC. The whole variable domain, remainder taken from reference TRBV9 and TRBJ1-2, is DSGVTQTPKHLITATGQRVTLRCSPRSGDLSVYWYQQSLDQGLQFLIQYYNGEERAKGNILERFSAQQFPDLHSELNLSSLELGDSALYFCASSAPAGQGAGGPFNYGYTFGSGTRLTVV.

V gene TRBV4-1 combines with J gene TRBJ1-1, with D perhaps TRBD1 (5 bases). This CDR3 is 15 amino acids long. V was pared by 1 base and J by 6 bases, with 15 bases between. Germline CDR1 and CDR2: MGHRA and YSYEKL. The CDR3 spells CASSQVMGGAAEAFF. CDR3 DNA sequence: TGCGCCAGCAGCCAAGTAATGGGGGGTGCCGCTGAAGCTTTCTTT.

The chain recombines TRBV14 with TRBJ1-2; the D is unclear. This CDR3 has 17 amino acids. Looked up from germline, CDR1 is SGHDN and CDR2 is FVKESK. The ends were cut back, 5 bases at V and 2 bases at J, with 21 bases in the middle. This chain's CDR3 is CASSIYASGVSNYGYTF. CDR3 DNA sequence: TGTGCCAGCAGCATATATGCATCTGGAGTGTCGAACTATGGCTACACCTTC.

The chain couples TRBV7-2 to TRBJ1-2; D might be TRBD1 (5 bases). The germline CDR1 and CDR2 sequences are SGHTA and FQGNSA. With 4 bases removed from V and 4 bases from J, the gap between germline ends came to 13 bases. This CDR3 comprises 14 residues. CDR3 bases: TGTGCCAGCAGCTCAGGGCCCCTAATCTATGGCTACACCTTC. Encoded protein: CASSSGPLIYGYTF. Variable domain in full (rest from reference TRBV7-2 and TRBJ1-2): GAGVSQSPSNKVTEKGKDVELRCDPISGHTALYWYRQSLGQGLEFLIYFQGNSAPDKSGLPSDRFSAERTGGSVSTLTIQRTQQEDSAVYLCASSSGPLIYGYTFGSGTRLTVV.

The chain recombines TRBV5-8 with TRBJ1-1; 12 bases are a match to TRBD1. This CDR3 comprises 20 residues. CDR1 and CDR2 from the germline V gene are SGHTS and YDEGEE. The ends lost 4 bases at V and 1 base at J; junction bases unmatched: 17. CDR3 protein: CASSPGTGGQSFLRNTEAFF. CDR3 DNA sequence: TGTGCCAGCAGCCCCGGGACAGGGGGCCAAAGTTTTTTACGGAACACTGAAGCTTTCTTT. The whole variable domain, filled in from reference TRBV5-8 and TRBJ1-1, reads EAGVTQSPTHLIKTRGQQATLRCSPISGHTSVYWYQQALGLGLQFLLWYDEGEERNRGNFPPRFSGRQFPNYSSELNVNALELEDSALYLCASSPGTGGQSFLRNTEAFFGQGTRLTVV.

V and J are TRBV27 and TRBJ1-1; TRBD1 is a possible D gene (6 bases). Germline V gene sequence: CDR1 MNHEY, CDR2 SMNVEV (reference sequence). Trimming took off 3 bases at V and 8 bases at J, with 13 bases between the two ends. CDR3 length: 13 residues. As DNA, the CDR3 is TGTGCCAGCAGTTTTACACAAACAGGGGAAGCTTTCTTT. This gives the protein CASSFTQTGEAFF.

The chain employs TRBV7-9 and TRBJ1-1; possibly TRBD1 for D (6 bases). Trimming took off 2 bases at V and 6 bases at J, with 19 bases between the two ends. The CDR3 has 16 residues. Germline values: CDR1 SEHNR, CDR2 FQNEAQ (reference sequence). The CDR3 spells CASSLSFARGRAEAFF. CDR3 DNA: TGTGCCAGCAGCTTAAGTTTCGCCAGGGGAAGGGCTGAAGCTTTCTTT.